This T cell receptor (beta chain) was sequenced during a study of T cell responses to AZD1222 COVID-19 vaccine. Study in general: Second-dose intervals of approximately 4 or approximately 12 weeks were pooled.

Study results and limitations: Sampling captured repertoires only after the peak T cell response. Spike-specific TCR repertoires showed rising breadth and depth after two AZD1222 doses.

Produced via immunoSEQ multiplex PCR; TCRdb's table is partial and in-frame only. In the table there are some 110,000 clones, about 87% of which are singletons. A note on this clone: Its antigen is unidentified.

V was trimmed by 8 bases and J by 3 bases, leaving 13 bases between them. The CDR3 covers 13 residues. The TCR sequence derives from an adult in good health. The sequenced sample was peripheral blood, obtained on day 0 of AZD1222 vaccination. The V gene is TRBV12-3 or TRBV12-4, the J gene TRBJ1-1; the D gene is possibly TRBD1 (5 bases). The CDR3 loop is CASRKRDHTEAFF. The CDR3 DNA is TGTGCCAGCCGAAAGAGGGACCACACTGAAGCTTTCTTT.